The entry below gives a single T cell receptor beta chain sequence along with its context. Its antigen remains unknown. The junction differs from germline at one of its ends, possibly a read error. MiXCR, run by TCRdb on the reads, gives a single entry per CDR3 protein. The sample shows just over 5,000 distinct CDR3 sequences, 17% of them seen only once. The CDR3 contains 14 residues. The germline CDR1 and CDR2 sequences are MNHNY and SVGAGI (reference sequence). The data are from a study of liver allograft versus peripheral blood T cells. Turning to the study itself: Transplanted livers held T cell receptor repertoires, and these were compared with repertoires in recipients' peripheral blood.

Points from the study as a whole: A difference was reportedly observed between T cell receptor repertoires inside liver allografts and those in peripheral blood.

This chain joins TRBV6-6 and TRBJ2-5; 9 bases are a match to TRBD1. The sequence was obtained from a human patient who had a liver transplant. Some T cells may have originated in the graft donor. The CDR3 protein is CAISAGQGGETQYF. CDR3 nucleotides: TGTGCCATCAGTGCGGGACAGGGAGGCGAGACCCAGTACTTC.